This T cell receptor (beta chain) was sequenced during a study of blood T cell repertoires in COVID-19 (dated by TCRdb to between 2020 and 2021). Background for the entire study: Collaborator samples came from the United States, Italy and Spain and covered acute and convalescent phases of COVID-19. A de-identified subject ID, COVID-19 status, age in years and sex were almost always included in the sample metadata. The dataset comprised deeply sampled blood TCRbeta repertoires from subjects exposed to, actively infected with, or recovered from COVID-19. The samples were drawn from the first 160 participants of the ongoing ImmuneRACE study and from 1,254 subjects provided by 6 global collaborators. Where HLA class I and class II types were available, the types were taken from metadata supplied by the sample provider, not from assay-based typing. The repertoires were made available in a free public database intended to serve as a resource for research on the immune response to SARS-CoV-2. The material from the prospective study consisted of cDNA or gDNA derived from T cells, B-cell-depleted T cells, or PBMCs. Study-wide findings and limitations: The quantity of clinical and demographic metadata differed by source and by participant and was supplied without curation.

The immunoSEQ Assay, a bias-controlled multiplex PCR, was used to amplify TCRbeta CDR3 regions from genomic DNA. As for the authors' bioinformatics: The number of nucleated cells in each sample was estimated from the amplification of reference gene primers within the assay. To quantify the absolute abundance of each unique TCRbeta CDR3 rearrangement, sequence reads were collapsed and filtered. For each sample, productive Simpson clonality was calculated by taking the square root of Simpson's diversity index across productive rearrangements. TCRdb took this table from immuneACCESS and kept in-frame rearrangements with V and J called. Such tables lack part of the clones; where checked against another copy, unresolved V genes explain under half of the gap, and the rest is unexplained. V, J and clone size are taken as reported in that table, and D and trimming were inferred from the DNA itself. The table for this sample lists some 120,000 clones; around 80% of them were counted only once. Under 0.85% of the sample is in the top ten clones.

Taken from the germline V gene (reference sequence), the CDR1 and CDR2 loops are SGHNT and YYREEE. V trim: 1 base; J trim: 5 bases; unmatched bases: 1. The CDR3 covers 14 residues, taking in both the cysteine and the phenylalanine. Here the CDR3 DNA is all that survives: 42 bases in frame from base 1. Collaborating institutions collected whole blood in K2EDTA tubes following their own protocols. Collaborator samples were shipped for TCRbeta analysis as frozen whole blood, isolated PBMCs, or DNA extracted from either sample type. This clone was seen a handful of times. Its antigen remains undetermined. Base qualities were left out, and no much larger clone turns up one base away.

The TCR originated in a woman in her 70s with acute or convalescent COVID-19. The sequencing sample was made of peripheral blood. The sequence joins TRBV5-4 to TRBJ1-4; 8 central bases correspond to TRBD1. The CDR3 reads as follows: CASSLRTGNEKLFF. The nucleotides are TGTGCCAGCAGCTTGAGGACAGGGAATGAAAAACTGTTTTTT.